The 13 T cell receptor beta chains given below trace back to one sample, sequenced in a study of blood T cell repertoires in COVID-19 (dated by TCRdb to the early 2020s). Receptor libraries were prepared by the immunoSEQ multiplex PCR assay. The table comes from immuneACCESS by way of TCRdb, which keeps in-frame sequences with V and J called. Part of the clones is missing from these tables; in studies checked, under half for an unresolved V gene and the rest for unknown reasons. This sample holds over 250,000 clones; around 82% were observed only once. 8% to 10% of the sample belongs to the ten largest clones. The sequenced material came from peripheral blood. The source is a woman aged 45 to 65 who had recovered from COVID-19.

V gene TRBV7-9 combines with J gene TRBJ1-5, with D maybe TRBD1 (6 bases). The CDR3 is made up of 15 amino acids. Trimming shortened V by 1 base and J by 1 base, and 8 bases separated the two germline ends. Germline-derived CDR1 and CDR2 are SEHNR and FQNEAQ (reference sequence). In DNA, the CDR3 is TGTGCCAGCAGCTTAGGGACAGCAAGCAATCAGCCCCAGCATTTT. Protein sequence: CASSLGTASNQPQHF.

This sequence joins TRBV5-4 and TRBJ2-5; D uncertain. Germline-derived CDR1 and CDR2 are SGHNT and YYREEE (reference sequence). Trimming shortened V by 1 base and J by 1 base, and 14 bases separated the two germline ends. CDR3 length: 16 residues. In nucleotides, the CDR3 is TGTGCCAGCAGCTTGAGTTCCCTAGGAACCCAAGAGACCCAGTACTTC. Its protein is CASSLSSLGTQETQYF.

This CDR3 is CASSSQGASREQFF. The CDR3 nucleotides are TGTGCCAGCAGTTCCCAGGGGGCTTCTAGGGAGCAGTTCTTC. The chain couples TRBV7-3 to TRBJ2-1, with TRBD1 matching 8 bases. The ends lost 6 bases at V and 10 bases at J; junction bases unmatched: 11. In germline, CDR1 is SGHTA, CDR2 FQGTGA. This CDR3 has 14 amino acids.

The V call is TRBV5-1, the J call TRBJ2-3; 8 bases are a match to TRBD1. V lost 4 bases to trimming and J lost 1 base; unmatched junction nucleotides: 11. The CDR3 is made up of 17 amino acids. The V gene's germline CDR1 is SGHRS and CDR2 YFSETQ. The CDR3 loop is CASSPTPGGGGTDTQYF. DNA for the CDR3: TGCGCCAGCAGCCCAACCCCAGGGGGCGGCGGCACAGATACGCAGTATTTT. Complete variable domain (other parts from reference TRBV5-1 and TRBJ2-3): KAGVTQTPRYLIKTRGQQVTLSCSPISGHRSVSWYQQTPGQGLQFLFEYFSETQRNKGNFPGRFSGRQFSNSRSEMNVSTLELGDSALYLCASSPTPGGGGTDTQYFGPGTRLTVL.

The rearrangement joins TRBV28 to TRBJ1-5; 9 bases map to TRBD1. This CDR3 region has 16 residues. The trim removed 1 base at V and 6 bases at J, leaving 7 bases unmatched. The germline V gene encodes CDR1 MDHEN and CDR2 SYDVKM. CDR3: CASSLYPTGGGQPQHF. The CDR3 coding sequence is TGTGCCAGCAGTTTATACCCTACAGGGGGCGGTCAGCCCCAGCATTTT.

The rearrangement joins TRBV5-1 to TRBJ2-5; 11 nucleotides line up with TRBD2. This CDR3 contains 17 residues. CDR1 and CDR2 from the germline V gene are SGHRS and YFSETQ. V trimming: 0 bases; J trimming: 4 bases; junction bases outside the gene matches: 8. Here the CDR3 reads CASSLGTLAGASETQYF. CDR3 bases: TGCGCCAGCAGCTTGGGAACACTAGCGGGGGCTTCAGAGACCCAGTACTTC.

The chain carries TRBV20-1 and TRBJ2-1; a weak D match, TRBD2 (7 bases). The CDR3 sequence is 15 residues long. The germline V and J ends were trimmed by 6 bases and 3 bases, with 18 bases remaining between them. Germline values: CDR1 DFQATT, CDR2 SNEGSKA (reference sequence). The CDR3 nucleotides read TGCAGTGCCAGTAGGGGGAGGGGTTTCTACAATGAGCAGTTCTTC. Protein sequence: CSASRGRGFYNEQFF.

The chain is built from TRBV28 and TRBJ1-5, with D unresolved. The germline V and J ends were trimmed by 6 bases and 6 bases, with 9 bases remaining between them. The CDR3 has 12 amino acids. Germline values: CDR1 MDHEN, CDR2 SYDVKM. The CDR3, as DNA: TGTGCCAGCAGCGTCGGAGTTCAGCCCCAGCATTTT. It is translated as CASSVGVQPQHF.

CDR3 coding DNA: TGTGCCAGTAGTCCGGGATTGCCTGAAAAACTGTTTTTT. It yields the protein CASSPGLPEKLFF. This chain connects TRBV19 to TRBJ1-4; no firm D call. V was trimmed by 5 bases and J by 7 bases, leaving 11 bases between them. CDR1 and CDR2 (germline): LNHDA, SQIVND (reference sequence). CDR3 length: 13 amino acids.

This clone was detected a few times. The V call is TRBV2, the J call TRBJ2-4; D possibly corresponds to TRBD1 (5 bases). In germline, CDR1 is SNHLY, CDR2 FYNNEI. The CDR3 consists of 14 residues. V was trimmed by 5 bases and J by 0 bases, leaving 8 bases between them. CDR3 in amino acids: CASSTGIAKNIQYF. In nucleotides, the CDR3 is TGTGCCAGCAGTACAGGAATAGCCAAAAACATTCAGTACTTC.

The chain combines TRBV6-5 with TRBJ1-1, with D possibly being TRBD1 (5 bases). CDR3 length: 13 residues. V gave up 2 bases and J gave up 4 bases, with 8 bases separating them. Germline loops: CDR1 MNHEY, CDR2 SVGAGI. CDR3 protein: CASSYRGSTEAFF. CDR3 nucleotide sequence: TGTGCCAGCAGTTACAGGGGCTCCACTGAAGCTTTCTTT.

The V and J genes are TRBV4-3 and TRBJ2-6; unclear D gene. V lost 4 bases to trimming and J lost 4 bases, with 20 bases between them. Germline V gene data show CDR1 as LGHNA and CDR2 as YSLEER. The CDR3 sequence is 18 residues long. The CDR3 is CASSPQAQAGLGANVLTF. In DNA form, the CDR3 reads TGCGCCAGCAGCCCTCAAGCCCAGGCAGGCCTAGGGGCCAACGTCCTGACTTTC.

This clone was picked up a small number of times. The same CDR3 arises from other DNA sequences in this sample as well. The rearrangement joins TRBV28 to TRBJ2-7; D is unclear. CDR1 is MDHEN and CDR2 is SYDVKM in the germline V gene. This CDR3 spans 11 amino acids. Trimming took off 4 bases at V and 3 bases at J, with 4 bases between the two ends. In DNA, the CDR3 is TGTGCCAGCAGTTCCAACTACGAGCAGTACTTC. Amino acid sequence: CASSSNYEQYF.